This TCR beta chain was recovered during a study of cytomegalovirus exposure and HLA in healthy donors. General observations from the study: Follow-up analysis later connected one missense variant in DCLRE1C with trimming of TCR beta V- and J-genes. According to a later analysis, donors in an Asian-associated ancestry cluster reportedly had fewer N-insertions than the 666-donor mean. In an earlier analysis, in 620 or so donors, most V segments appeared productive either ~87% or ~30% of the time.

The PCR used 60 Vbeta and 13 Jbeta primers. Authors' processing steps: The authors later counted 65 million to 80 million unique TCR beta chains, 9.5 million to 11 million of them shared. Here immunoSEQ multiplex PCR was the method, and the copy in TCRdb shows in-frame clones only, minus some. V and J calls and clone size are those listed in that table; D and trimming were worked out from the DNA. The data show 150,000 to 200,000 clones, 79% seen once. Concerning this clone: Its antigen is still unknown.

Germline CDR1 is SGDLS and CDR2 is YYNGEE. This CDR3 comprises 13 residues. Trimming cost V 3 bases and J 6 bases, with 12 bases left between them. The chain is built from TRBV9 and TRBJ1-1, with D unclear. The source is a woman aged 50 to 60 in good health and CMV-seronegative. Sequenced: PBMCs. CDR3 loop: CASSAAPRAEAFF. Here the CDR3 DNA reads TGTGCCAGCAGCGCCGCCCCCCGCGCTGAAGCTTTCTTT.